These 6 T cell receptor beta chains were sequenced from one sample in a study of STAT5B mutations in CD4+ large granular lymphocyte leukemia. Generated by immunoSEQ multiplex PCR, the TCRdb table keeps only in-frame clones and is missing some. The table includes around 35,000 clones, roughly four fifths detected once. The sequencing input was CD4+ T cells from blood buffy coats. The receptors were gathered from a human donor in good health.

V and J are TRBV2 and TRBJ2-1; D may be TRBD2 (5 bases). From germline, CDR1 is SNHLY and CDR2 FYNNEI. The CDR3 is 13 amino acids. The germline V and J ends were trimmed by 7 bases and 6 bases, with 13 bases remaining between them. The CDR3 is CASILGRANEQFF. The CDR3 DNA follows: TGTGCCAGCATACTAGGTCGGGCCAATGAGCAGTTCTTC.

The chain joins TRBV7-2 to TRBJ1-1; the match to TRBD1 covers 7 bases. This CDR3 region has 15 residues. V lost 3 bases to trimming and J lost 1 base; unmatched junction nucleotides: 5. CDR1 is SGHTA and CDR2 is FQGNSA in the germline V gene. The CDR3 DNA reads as TGTGCCAGCAGCTTCGGGGACAGCTCGAACACTGAAGCTTTCTTT. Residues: CASSFGDSSNTEAFF.

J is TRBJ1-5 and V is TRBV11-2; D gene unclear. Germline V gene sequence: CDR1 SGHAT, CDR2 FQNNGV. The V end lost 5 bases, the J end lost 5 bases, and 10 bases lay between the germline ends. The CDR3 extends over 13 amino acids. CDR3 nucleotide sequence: TGTGCCAGCAGCACCAGAGTCCATCAGCCCCAGCATTTT. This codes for CASSTRVHQPQHF.

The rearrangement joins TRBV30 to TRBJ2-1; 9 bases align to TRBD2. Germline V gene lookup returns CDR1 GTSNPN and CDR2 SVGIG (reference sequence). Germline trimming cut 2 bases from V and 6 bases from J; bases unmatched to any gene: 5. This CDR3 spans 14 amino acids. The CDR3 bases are TGTGCCTGGAGTCGGGGACTAGCCTCCAATGAGCAGTTCTTC. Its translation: CAWSRGLASNEQFF.

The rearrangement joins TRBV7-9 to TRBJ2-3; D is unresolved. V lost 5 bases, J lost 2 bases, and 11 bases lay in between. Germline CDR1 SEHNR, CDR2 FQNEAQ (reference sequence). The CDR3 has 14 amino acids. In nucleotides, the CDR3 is TGTGCCAGCAGCCCCGCGTCCTCCACAGATACGCAGTATTTT. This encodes CASSPASSTDTQYF.

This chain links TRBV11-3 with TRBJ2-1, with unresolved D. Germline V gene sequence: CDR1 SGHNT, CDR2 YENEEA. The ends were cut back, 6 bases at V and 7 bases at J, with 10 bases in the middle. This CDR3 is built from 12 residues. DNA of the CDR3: TGTGCCAGCAGTTACACAGTTAATGAGCAGTTCTTC. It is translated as CASSYTVNEQFF.